This T cell receptor beta chain appears in the sequencing data of a study of T cell responses to AZD1222 COVID-19 vaccine. The protocol was immunoSEQ multiplex PCR, while the TCRdb copy is restricted to in-frame clones and leaves out a portion. The sample yields about 52,000 clones, roughly 87% seen once. Sequences were derived from peripheral blood, sampled 28 days after the second AZD1222 dose. This sequence was found in an adult who received the AZD1222 COVID-19 vaccine.

CDR3 sequence: CASSQRGGLRDTQYF. Here the CDR3 DNA reads TGTGCCAGCAGCCAAAGGGGGGGATTGAGAGATACGCAGTATTTT. The chain uses TRBV3-1 (or the pseudogene TRBV3-2) and TRBJ2-3, with a possible D match to TRBD2 (7 bases). Trimming stripped 2 bases from V and 5 bases from J, with 14 bases between. This CDR3 is built from 15 residues. Germline CDR1 reads LGHDT; CDR2 reads YNNKEL (reference sequence).